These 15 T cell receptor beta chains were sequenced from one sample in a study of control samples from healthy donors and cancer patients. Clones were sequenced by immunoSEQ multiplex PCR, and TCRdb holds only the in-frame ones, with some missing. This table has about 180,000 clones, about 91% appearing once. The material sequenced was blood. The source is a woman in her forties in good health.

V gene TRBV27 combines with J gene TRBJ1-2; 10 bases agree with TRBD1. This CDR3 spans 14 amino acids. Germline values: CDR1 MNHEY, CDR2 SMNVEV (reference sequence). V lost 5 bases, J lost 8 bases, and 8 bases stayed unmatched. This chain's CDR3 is CASSMTGTGDGYTF. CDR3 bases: TGTGCCAGCAGTATGACCGGGACAGGGGACGGCTACACCTTC.

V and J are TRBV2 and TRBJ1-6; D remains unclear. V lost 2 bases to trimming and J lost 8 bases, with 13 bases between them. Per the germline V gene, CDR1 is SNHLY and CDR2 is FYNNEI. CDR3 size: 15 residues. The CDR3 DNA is TGTGCCAGCAGTGAACGTTCTAGCATCTATTCACCCCTCCACTTT. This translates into CASSERSSIYSPLHF.

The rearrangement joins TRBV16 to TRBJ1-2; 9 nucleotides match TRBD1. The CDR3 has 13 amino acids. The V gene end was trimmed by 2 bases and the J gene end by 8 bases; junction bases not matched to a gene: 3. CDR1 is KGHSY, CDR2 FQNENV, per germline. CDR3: CASSQRTGDGYTF. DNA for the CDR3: TGTGCCAGCAGCCAAAGGACAGGGGACGGCTACACCTTC.

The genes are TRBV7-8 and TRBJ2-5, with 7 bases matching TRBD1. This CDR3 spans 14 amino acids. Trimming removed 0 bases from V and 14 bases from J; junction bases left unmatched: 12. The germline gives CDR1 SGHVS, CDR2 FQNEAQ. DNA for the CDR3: TGTGCCAGCAGCTTAGCGCGACAGGGATTCTCCTTCTACTTC. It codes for CASSLARQGFSFYF.

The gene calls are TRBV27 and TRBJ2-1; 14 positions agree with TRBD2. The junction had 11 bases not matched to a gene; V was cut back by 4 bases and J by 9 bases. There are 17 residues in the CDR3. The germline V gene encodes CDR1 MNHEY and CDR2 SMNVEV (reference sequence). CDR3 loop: CASSSSTSGGAVGEQFF. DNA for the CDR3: TGTGCCAGCAGTTCCTCGACTAGCGGGGGGGCGGTAGGTGAGCAGTTCTTC.

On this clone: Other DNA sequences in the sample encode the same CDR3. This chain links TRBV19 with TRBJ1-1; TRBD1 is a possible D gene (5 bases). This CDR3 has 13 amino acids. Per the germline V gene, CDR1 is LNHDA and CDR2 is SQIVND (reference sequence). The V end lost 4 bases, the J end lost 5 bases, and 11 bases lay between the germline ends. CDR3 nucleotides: TGTGCCAGTAGTACTCCGGGGGGTACTGAAGCTTTCTTT. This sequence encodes CASSTPGGTEAFF.

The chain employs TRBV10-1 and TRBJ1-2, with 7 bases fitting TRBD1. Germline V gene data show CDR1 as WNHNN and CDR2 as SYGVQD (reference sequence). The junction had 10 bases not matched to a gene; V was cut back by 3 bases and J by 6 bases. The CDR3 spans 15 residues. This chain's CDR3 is CASSESTGASDGYTF. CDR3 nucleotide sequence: TGCGCCAGCAGTGAAAGTACAGGGGCTTCGGATGGCTACACCTTC.

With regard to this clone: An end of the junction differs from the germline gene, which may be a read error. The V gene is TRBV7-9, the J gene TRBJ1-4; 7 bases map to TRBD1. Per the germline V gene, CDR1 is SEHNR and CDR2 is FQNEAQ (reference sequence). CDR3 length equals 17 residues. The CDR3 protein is CASSLARVNRGNEQLFF. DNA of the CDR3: TGTGCCAGCAGCTTAGCCCGGGTCAACAGGGGAAATGAACAACTGTTTTTT.

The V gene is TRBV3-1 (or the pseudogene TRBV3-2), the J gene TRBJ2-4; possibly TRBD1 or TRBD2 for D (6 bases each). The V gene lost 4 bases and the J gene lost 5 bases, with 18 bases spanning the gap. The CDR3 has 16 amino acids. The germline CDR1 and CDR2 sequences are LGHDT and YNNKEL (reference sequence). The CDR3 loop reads CASSLRGGGIENIQYF. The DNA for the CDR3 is TGTGCCAGCAGCCTCCGCGGAGGGGGTATCGAAAACATTCAGTACTTC.

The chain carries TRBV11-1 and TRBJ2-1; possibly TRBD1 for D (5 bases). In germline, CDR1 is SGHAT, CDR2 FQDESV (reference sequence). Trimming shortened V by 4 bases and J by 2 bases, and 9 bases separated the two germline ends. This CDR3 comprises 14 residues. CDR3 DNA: TGTGCCAGCAGCTACCAGGGCGCCTACAATGAGCAGTTCTTC. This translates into CASSYQGAYNEQFF.

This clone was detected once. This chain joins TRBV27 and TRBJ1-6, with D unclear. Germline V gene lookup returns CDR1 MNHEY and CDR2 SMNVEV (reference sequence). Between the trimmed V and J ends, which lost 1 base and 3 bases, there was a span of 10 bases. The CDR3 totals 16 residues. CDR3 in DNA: TGTGCCAGCAGTTTATATGGAGGTGTCTATAATTCACCCCTCCACTTT. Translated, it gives CASSLYGGVYNSPLHF.

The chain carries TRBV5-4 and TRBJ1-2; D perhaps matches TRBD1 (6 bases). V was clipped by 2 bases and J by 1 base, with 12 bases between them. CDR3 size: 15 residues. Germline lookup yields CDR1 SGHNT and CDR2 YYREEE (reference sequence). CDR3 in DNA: TGTGCCAGCAGCTTAGGGGGGGGAGTTAACTATGGCTACACCTTC. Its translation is CASSLGGGVNYGYTF.

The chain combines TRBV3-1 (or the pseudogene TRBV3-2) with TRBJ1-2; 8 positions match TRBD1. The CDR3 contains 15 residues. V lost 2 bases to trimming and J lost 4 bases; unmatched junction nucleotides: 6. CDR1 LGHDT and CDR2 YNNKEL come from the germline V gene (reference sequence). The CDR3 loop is CASSQRAGGTYGYTF. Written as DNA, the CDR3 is TGTGCCAGCAGCCAACGTGCAGGGGGCACCTATGGCTACACCTTC.

CDR3 loop: CAGPGHSSYEQYF. CDR3 DNA sequence: TGTGCCGGCCCGGGACATAGCTCCTACGAGCAGTACTTC. This chain uses TRBV19 with TRBJ2-7, with D perhaps TRBD1 (6 bases). Germline V lookup: CDR1 LNHDA, CDR2 SQIVND (reference sequence). Trimming stripped 11 bases from V and 0 bases from J, with 14 bases between. CDR3 size: 13 residues.

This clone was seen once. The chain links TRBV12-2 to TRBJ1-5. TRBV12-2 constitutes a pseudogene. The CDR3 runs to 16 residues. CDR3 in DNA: TGTGCAAGTCGTCGTTCACCAGCTTATAGCAATCAGCCCCAGCATTTT. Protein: CASRRSPAYSNQPQHF.